Below, 10 T cell receptor beta chains from the same sample are listed, as sequenced in a study of OX40 agonist ivuxolimab in advanced cancers. Some clones are missing from TCRdb's copy, which holds only in-frame ones; the method was immunoSEQ multiplex PCR. The repertoire holds 15,000 to 25,000 clones, 60% to 85% seen once, with about 17% in the top ten. The starting material was CD4+ or CD8+ T cells sorted from blood, obtained in a trial of the OX40 agonist ivuxolimab. These receptor sequences come from an adult with an advanced solid tumor such as melanoma, head and neck, liver or kidney cancer.

The chain joins TRBV27 to TRBJ2-1; D call uncertain. The CDR3 spans 14 residues. Germline CDR1 MNHEY, CDR2 SMNVEV (reference sequence). V lost 5 bases and J lost 7, with 15 bases in between. The DNA of the CDR3 is TGTGCCAGCAGTAGCATGGGTTTAGGGAATGAGCAGTTCTTC. Translated: CASSSMGLGNEQFF.

The rearrangement uses TRBV11-2 and TRBJ2-1, with 8 bases identical to TRBD2. This CDR3 spans 13 amino acids. Germline assignment: CDR1 SGHAT and CDR2 FQNNGV. Germline trimming cut 9 bases from V and 3 bases from J; bases unmatched to any gene: 4. The CDR3 nucleotides are TGTGCCAGTGAGCGGGAGAACTACAATGAGCAGTTCTTC. The encoded protein is CASERENYNEQFF.

V and J are TRBV13 and TRBJ2-6; D is perhaps TRBD1 (6 bases). V lost 1 base and J lost 0, with 10 bases in between. Germline lookup yields CDR1 PRHDT and CDR2 FYEKMQ (reference sequence). This CDR3 contains 17 residues. The CDR3 DNA sequence: TGTGCCAGCAGCTTAGTGGACAGTTCCTCTGGGGCCAACGTCCTGACTTTC. This encodes CASSLVDSSSGANVLTF.

CDR3 nucleotides: TGTGCCAGCAGCTTAGGACTAGCGGGAGGTAGCAGCTCCTACGAGCAGTACTTC. Translation: CASSLGLAGGSSSYEQYF. The chain uses TRBV7-8 and TRBJ2-7; TRBD2 aligns across 13 bases. There are 18 residues in the CDR3. With V trimmed by 1 base and J by 0 bases, 6 bases remained unmatched. The germline V gene encodes CDR1 SGHVS and CDR2 FQNEAQ.

On this clone: Additional DNA sequences in this sample encode the identical CDR3. The rearrangement links TRBV4-1 to TRBJ2-7; possibly TRBD1 or TRBD2 for D (5 bases each). The germline V and J ends were trimmed by 0 bases and 4 bases, with 16 bases remaining between them. The CDR3 runs to 16 residues. CDR1 is MGHRA, CDR2 YSYEKL, per germline. This CDR3 reads CASSQEGPPRPYEQYF. CDR3 nucleotide sequence: TGCGCCAGCAGCCAAGAGGGACCCCCCCGCCCATACGAGCAGTACTTC.

The rearrangement joins TRBV6-5 to TRBJ2-5, with D perhaps TRBD1 (6 bases). The ends were cut back, 4 bases at V and 5 bases at J, with 17 bases in the middle. The CDR3 is 15 amino acids. Germline CDR1 MNHEY, CDR2 SVGAGI. The CDR3: CASSFLEGGEETQYF. For the CDR3, the DNA is TGTGCCAGCAGTTTCCTTGAAGGGGGAGAGGAGACCCAGTACTTC.

This chain links TRBV9 with TRBJ1-1, with D perhaps matching TRBD1 (5 bases). The CDR3 extends over 14 amino acids. Per germline, CDR1 SGDLS and CDR2 YYNGEE. Trimming removed 0 bases from V and 1 base from J, with 7 bases in between. The CDR3 loop reads CASSVAGTNTEAFF. The CDR3, as DNA: TGTGCCAGCAGCGTAGCAGGGACGAACACTGAAGCTTTCTTT.

V gene TRBV6-5 combines with J gene TRBJ2-7, with TRBD1 matching over 7 bases. V was pared by 5 bases and J by 6 bases, with 7 bases of the junction left unmatched. The CDR3 contains 13 residues. CDR1 is MNHEY and CDR2 is SVGAGI in the germline V gene. The CDR3: CASSRMTGSEQYF. CDR3 coding DNA: TGTGCCAGCAGTCGCATGACAGGGTCCGAGCAGTACTTC.

The rearrangement uses TRBV20-1 and TRBJ1-2; no reliable D call. Germline CDR1 is DFQATT and CDR2 is SNEGSKA (reference sequence). This CDR3 comprises 10 residues. Trimming removed 0 bases at V and 7 bases at J, with 3 bases between. The CDR3 sequence: CSAREGGYTF. CDR3 nucleotide sequence: TGCAGTGCTAGAGAAGGTGGCTACACCTTC.

In this sample, this clone turned up a few times. This chain links TRBV13 with TRBJ2-5; D gene ambiguous. The CDR3 runs 13 residues. From germline, CDR1 is PRHDT and CDR2 FYEKMQ (reference sequence). The V end was cut by 5 bases, the J end by 1 base, with 8 bases between. CDR3 sequence: CASSRPAQETQYF. The CDR3 DNA is TGTGCCAGCAGCCGCCCAGCCCAAGAGACCCAGTACTTC.